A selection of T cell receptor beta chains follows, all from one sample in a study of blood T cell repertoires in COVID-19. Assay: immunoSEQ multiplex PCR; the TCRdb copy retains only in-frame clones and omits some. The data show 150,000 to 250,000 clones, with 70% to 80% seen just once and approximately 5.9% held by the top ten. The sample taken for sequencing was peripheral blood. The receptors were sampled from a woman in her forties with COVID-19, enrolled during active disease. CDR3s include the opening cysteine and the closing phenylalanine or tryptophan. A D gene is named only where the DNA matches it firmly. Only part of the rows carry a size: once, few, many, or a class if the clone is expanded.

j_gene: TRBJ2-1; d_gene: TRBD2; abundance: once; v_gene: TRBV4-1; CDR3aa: CASSQEVAGVYNEQFF; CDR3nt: TGCGCCAGCAGCCAAGAGGTAGCGGGGGTTTACAATGAGCAGTTCTTC
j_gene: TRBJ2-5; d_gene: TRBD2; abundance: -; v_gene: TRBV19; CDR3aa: CASGLAGGPGKETQYF; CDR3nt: TGTGCCAGTGGACTAGCGGGAGGGCCCGGTAAAGAGACCCAGTACTTC
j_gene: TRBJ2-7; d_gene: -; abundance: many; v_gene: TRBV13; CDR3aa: CASSLGGRGLPYEQYF; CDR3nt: TGTGCCAGCAGCTTAGGAGGGAGAGGTCTCCCCTACGAGCAGTACTTC
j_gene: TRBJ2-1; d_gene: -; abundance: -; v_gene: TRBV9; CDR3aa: CASSVDDSLNEQFF; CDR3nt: TGTGCCAGCAGCGTAGATGACTCCCTTAATGAGCAGTTCTTC
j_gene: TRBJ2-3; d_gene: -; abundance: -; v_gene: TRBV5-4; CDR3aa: CASSLASRTDTQYF; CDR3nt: TGTGCCAGCAGCTTGGCGTCTCGGACAGATACGCAGTATTTT
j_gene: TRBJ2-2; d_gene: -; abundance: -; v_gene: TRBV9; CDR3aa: CASSVVGGNTGELFF; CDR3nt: TGTGCCAGCAGCGTAGTCGGGGGTAACACCGGGGAGCTGTTTTTT
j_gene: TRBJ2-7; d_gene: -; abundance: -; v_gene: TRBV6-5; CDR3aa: CASSYSSLGGYEQYF; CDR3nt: TGTGCCAGCAGTTACTCGTCTTTAGGGGGCTACGAGCAGTACTTC
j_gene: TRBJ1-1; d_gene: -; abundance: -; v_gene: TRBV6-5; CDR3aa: CASRITGGMNTEAFF; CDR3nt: TGTGCCAGCAGAATAACCGGGGGAATGAACACTGAAGCTTTCTTT
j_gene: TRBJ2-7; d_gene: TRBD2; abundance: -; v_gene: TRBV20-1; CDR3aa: CSASLTSGGDHEQYF; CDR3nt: TGCAGTGCTAGTTTGACTAGCGGGGGGGACCACGAGCAGTACTTC
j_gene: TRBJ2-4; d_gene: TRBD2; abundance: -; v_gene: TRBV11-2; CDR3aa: CASSVTSGRAKNIQYF; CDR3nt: TGTGCCAGCAGCGTAACTAGCGGGAGGGCCAAAAACATTCAGTACTTC
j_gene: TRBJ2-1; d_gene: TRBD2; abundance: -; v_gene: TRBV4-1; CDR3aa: CASSQRLAGEYSSYNEQFF; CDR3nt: TGCGCCAGCAGCCAACGACTAGCGGGGGAATATAGCTCCTACAATGAGCAGTTCTTC
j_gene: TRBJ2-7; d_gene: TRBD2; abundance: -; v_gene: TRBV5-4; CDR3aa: CASSRTSLGPEQYF; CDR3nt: TGTGCCAGCAGCCGGACTAGCTTGGGGCCCGAGCAGTACTTC
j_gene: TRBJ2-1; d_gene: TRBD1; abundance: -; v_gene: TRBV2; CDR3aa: CASSDRVQWKDEQFF; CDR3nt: TGTGCCAGCAGCGACAGGGTTCAATGGAAAGATGAGCAGTTCTTC
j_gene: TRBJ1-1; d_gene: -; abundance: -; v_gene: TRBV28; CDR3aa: CASSLRWTEAFF; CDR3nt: TGTGCCAGCAGTTTACGGTGGACTGAAGCTTTCTTT
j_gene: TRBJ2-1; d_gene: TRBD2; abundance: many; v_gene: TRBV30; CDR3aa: CAWSGVSGRAIEQFF; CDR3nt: TGTGCCTGGAGTGGGGTCAGCGGGAGGGCGATTGAGCAGTTCTTC
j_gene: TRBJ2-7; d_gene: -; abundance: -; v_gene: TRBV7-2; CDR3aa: CASSTSAGVYEQYF; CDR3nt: TGTGCCAGCAGCACTAGTGCGGGCGTCTACGAGCAGTACTTC
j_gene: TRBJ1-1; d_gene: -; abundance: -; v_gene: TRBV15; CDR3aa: CATSRDRGGGTEAFF; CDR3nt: TGTGCCACCAGCAGAGATAGGGGAGGAGGCACTGAAGCTTTCTTT
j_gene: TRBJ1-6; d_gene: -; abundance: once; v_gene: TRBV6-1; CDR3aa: CASSEAVQGFNSPLHF; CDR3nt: TGTGCCAGCAGTGAAGCCGTACAGGGCTTTAATTCACCCCTCCACTTT
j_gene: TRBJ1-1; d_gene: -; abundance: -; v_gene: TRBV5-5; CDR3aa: CASSLGAGTMNTEAFF; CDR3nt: TGTGCCAGCAGCTTGGGGGCGGGTACGATGAACACTGAAGCTTTCTTT
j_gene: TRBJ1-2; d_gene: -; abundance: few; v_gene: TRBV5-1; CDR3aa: CASSLGQAGSNYGYTF; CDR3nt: TGCGCCAGCAGCTTGGGGCAGGCGGGATCTAACTATGGCTACACCTTC
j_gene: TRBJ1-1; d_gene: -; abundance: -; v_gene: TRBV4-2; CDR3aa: CASSQDGNRVGTEAFF; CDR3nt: TGTGCCAGCAGCCAAGATGGGAACAGGGTAGGGACTGAAGCTTTCTTT
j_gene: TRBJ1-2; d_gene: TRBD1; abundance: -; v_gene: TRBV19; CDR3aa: CASTPITTGAVDYGYTF; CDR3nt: TGTGCCAGTACCCCGATTACTACAGGGGCCGTCGACTATGGCTACACCTTC
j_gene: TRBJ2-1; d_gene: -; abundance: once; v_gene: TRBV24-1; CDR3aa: CATSDRENYNEQFF; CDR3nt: TGTGCCACCAGTGATCGGGAGAACTACAATGAGCAGTTCTTC
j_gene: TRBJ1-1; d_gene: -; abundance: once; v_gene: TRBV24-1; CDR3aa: CATTESGMNTEAFF; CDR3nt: TGTGCCACCACTGAATCGGGAATGAACACTGAAGCTTTCTTT
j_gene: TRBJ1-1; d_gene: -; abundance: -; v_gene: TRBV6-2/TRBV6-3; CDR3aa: CASSSSLYRANTEAFF; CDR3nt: TGTGCCAGCAGCTCCTCCCTCTACAGGGCGAACACTGAAGCTTTCTTT
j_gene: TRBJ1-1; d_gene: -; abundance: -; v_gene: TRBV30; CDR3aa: CAWSVGDTEAFF; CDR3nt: TGTGCCTGGAGTGTAGGGGATACTGAAGCTTTCTTT
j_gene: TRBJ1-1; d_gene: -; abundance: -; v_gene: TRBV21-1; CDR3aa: CASRPDRGVTEAFF; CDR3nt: TGTGCCAGCAGGCCGGACAGGGGCGTCACTGAAGCTTTCTTT
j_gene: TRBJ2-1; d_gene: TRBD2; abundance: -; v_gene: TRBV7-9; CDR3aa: CASSGAGGPSYNEQFF; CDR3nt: TGTGCCAGCAGCGGGGCGGGGGGCCCCTCCTACAATGAGCAGTTCTTC
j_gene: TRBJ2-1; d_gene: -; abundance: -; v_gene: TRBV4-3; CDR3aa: CASSQDQGRINEQFF; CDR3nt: TGCGCCAGCAGCCAAGATCAGGGAAGGATCAATGAGCAGTTCTTC
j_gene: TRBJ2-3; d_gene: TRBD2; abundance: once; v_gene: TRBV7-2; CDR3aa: CASSSRLAVDTQYF; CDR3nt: TGTGCCAGCAGCTCAAGACTAGCCGTAGATACGCAGTATTTT
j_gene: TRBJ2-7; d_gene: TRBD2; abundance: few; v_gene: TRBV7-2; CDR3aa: CASSFLRTSAHEQYF; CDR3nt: TGTGCCAGCAGCTTCCTCCGGACTAGCGCACACGAGCAGTACTTC
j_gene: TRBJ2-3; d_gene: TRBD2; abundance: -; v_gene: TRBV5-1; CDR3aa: CASSLDREGYPDTQYF; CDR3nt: TGCGCCAGCAGCTTGGATCGGGAGGGCTACCCAGATACGCAGTATTTT
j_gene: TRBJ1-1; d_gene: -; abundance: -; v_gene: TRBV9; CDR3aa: CASSVRAGMNTEAFF; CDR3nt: TGTGCCAGCAGCGTAAGGGCAGGGATGAACACTGAAGCTTTCTTT
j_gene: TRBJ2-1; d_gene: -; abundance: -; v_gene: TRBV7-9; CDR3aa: CASSLFRGGYNEQFF; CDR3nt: TGTGCCAGCAGCTTATTCCGAGGCGGGTACAATGAGCAGTTCTTC
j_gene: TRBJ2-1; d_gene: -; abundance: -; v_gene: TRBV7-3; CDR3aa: CASSLRGGEEDEQFF; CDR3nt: TGTGCCAGCAGCCTCCGGGGCGGGGAGGAGGATGAGCAGTTCTTC
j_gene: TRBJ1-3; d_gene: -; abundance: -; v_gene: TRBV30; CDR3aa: CAWSVGVGGNTIYF; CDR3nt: TGTGCCTGGAGTGTCGGGGTGGGCGGAAACACCATATATTTT
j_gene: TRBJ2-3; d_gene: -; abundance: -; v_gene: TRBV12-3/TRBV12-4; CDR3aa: CASSSGEQGTQYF; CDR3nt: TGTGCCAGCAGTTCGGGGGAGCAAGGCACGCAGTATTTT
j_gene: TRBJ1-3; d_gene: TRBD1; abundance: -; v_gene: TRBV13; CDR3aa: CASSFRDRAGNTIYF; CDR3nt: TGTGCCAGCAGCTTCAGGGACAGAGCTGGAAACACCATATATTTT
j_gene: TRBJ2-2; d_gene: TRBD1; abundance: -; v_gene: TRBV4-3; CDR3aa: CASSQDSEGAGTGELFF; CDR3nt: TGCGCCAGCAGCCAAGACAGTGAGGGGGCCGGAACCGGGGAGCTGTTTTTT
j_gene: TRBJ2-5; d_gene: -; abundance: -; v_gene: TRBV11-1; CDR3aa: CASSLVGQKAGETQYF; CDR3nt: TGTGCCAGCAGCTTAGTGGGCCAGAAGGCGGGGGAGACCCAGTACTTC
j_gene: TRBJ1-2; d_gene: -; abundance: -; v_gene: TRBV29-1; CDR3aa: CSVVGAEDYGYTF; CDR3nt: TGCAGCGTTGTGGGGGCTGAGGACTATGGCTACACCTTC
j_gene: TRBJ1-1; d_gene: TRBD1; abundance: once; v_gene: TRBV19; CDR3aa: CASRTTGDTEAFF; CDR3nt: TGTGCCAGTAGAACCACAGGGGACACTGAAGCTTTCTTT
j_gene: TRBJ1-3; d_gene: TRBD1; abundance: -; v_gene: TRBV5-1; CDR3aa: CASSFTGTGDGNTIYF; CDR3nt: TGCGCCAGCAGCTTTACCGGGACAGGGGACGGAAACACCATATATTTT
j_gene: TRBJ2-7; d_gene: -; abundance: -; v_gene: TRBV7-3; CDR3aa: CASSLRGLSGPYEQYF; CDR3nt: TGTGCCAGCAGCTTAAGGGGTCTTAGCGGTCCCTACGAGCAGTACTTC
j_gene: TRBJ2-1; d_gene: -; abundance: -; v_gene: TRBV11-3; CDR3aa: CASSLESEQFF; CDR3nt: TGTGCCAGCAGCTTAGAGTCGGAGCAGTTCTTC
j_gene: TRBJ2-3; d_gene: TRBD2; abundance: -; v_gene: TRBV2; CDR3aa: CASRYRAGVTTDTQYF; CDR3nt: TGTGCCAGCAGATATAGAGCGGGAGTAACCACAGATACGCAGTATTTT
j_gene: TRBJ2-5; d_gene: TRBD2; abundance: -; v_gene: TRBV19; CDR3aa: CASSLLGLAGKQETQYF; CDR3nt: TGTGCCAGTAGTCTATTAGGACTAGCGGGAAAACAAGAGACCCAGTACTTC
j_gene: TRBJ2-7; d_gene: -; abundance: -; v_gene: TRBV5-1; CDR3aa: CASSLQGQGLSEQYF; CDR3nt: TGCGCCAGCAGCTTACAGGGTCAGGGCCTATCCGAGCAGTACTTC
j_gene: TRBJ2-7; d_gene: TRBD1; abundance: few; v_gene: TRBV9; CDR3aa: CASSARDRVWEQYF; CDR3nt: TGTGCCAGCAGCGCCCGGGACAGGGTCTGGGAGCAGTACTTC
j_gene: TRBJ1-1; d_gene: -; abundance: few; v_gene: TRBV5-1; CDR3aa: CASSLTGSVTEAFF; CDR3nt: TGCGCCAGCAGCTTGACAGGGTCGGTCACTGAAGCTTTCTTT
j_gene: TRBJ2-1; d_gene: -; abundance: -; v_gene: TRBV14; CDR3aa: CASSPRLYSSSYNEQFF; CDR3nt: TGTGCCAGCAGCCCCCGTCTGTACTCGAGCTCCTACAATGAGCAGTTCTTC
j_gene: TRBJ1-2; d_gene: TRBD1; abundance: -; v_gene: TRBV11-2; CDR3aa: CASSLDRTGPELYGYTF; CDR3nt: TGTGCCAGCAGCTTAGACCGGACAGGGCCCGAATTATATGGCTACACCTTC